This T cell receptor (beta chain) was obtained from a study of cytomegalovirus exposure and HLA in healthy donors. The PCR contained 60 Vbeta and 13 Jbeta primers. Measured with immunoSEQ multiplex PCR; TCRdb has only the in-frame clones, and not every one. The repertoire holds roughly 120,000 clones, with approximately 74% as singletons. This clone has just a few counts. The antigen is not known. There are 14 residues in the CDR3. The V gene lost 5 bases and the J gene lost 2 bases, with 10 bases spanning the gap. Germline CDR1 LNHDA, CDR2 SQIVND (reference sequence). The study's findings and limits: TCR association rates varied by HLA locus in a later analysis, with DRB1 highest and HLA-C lowest. In a later analysis, at a false discovery rate of 0.05, 16,951 TCR beta sequences were associated with HLA alleles. Earlier results showed most TCR beta V segments being productive about 87% or about 30% of the time.

The receptor was isolated from a woman aged 35 to 49 in good health and CMV-seropositive. The specimen sequenced was PBMCs. The chain joins TRBV19 to TRBJ1-5, with D perhaps matching TRBD1 (5 bases). The CDR3 loop is CASSSRGGNQPQHF. CDR3 nucleotides: TGTGCCAGTAGTTCGCGGGGGGGCAATCAGCCCCAGCATTTT.